A single sample is the source of the 3 T cell receptor beta chains below, sequenced in a study of T cells in Graves' hyperthyroidism and ophthalmopathy. Amplification of TCR beta CDR3 regions used RNA as the template. First-round RT-PCR with HTBI primers amplified the TCR CDR3 region. TCRdb ran MiXCR on the multiplex PCR reads and lists one entry per CDR3 protein. Here the sample spans 450,000 to 650,000 distinct CDR3 sequences, around 21% being singletons. The specimen sequenced was blood. All receptors derive from a man younger than 35 with Graves' hyperthyroidism.

About this clonotype: At one boundary the junction diverges from the germline segment, which might be a read error. The chain couples TRBV28 to TRBJ1-1; unclear D gene. CDR3 length equals 14 residues. In germline, CDR1 is MDHEN, CDR2 SYDVKM. The CDR3 loop is CASRPRLGKAEALF. The CDR3 region has the DNA TGTGCCAGCAGACCCAGGCTGGGGAAGGCTGAAGCTCTCTTT.

This clonotype was recorded at least ten times. The chain uses TRBV12-3 or TRBV12-4 and TRBJ1-1; D gene uncertain. The CDR3 spans 12 residues. V was shortened by 6 bases and J by 7 bases, with 12 bases between the two germline ends. In DNA form, the CDR3 reads TGTGCCAGCAGCTCGGACTGGAGTGAAGCTTTCTTT. Translation: CASSSDWSEAFF.

This clonotype was picked up many times. This chain joins TRBV6-1 and TRBJ2-7; D is unclear. This CDR3 is built from 13 residues. Trimming shortened V by 7 bases and J by 2 bases, and 12 bases separated the two germline ends. Per the germline V gene, CDR1 is MNHNS and CDR2 is SASEGT. CDR3 amino acids: CASTALITYEQYF. The CDR3 DNA sequence: TGTGCCAGCACCGCATTAATAACCTACGAGCAGTACTTC.